This T cell receptor beta chain was obtained from a study of T-cell reconstitution after alpha-beta-depleted transplantation in children (dated by TCRdb to about 2016). A note on the overall study: The study quantitatively tracked T-cell immune reconstitution after TCRalphabeta/CD19-depleted allogeneic hematopoietic cell transplantation in children using TCR repertoire profiling.

The sample holds a few counts of this clonotype. Its antigen specificity is not known. No base-level quality is on record; no much larger clone is a single base apart. The germline V gene provides CDR1 SGHRS and CDR2 YFSETQ. The V and J ends are trimmed by 3 bases and 2 bases, leaving 26 bases between them. Including the terminal cysteine and phenylalanine, the CDR3 comprises 19 residues. The entry retains the CDR3 DNA only, 57 bases that are in frame from base 1. The library came from PCR. Data came from an Illumina HiSeq 2500. TCR library preparation used molecular barcoding, with unique molecular identifiers applied to normalize quantification of the TCRbeta repertoire. TCRdb reanalyzed the raw reads on its own, using fastp at Q25 for trimming and MiXCR for clone calling, and kept in-frame beta chains. Entries that share a CDR3 protein sequence are merged under the most common genes and DNA. Within this sample are roughly 500,000 distinct CDR3 sequences, with over 25% of them counted one time only. Clones ranked in the top ten supply 2% to 3% of the sample.

Sequenced here: PBMCs from the stem cell graft donor, sampled from the stem cell graft. Rearrangement joined TRBV5-1 to TRBJ2-5; TRBD2 is possibly the D segment (5 matching bases). This clonotype was obtained from a human donor who donated a stem cell graft to a child with aplastic anemia. DNA sequence: TGCGCCAGCAGCTCATCACTTTCATTATCGAGCGGACTTCAAGAGACCCAGTACTTC. This gives the protein CASSSSLSLSSGLQETQYF.